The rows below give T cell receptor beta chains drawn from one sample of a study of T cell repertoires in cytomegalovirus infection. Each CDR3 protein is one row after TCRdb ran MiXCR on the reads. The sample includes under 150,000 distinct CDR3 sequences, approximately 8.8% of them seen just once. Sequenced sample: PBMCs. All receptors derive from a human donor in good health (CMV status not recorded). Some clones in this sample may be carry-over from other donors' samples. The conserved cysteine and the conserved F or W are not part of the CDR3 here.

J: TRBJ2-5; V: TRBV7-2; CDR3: ASSPGGTGVGTQY
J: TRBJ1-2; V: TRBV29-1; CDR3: SVEDSPLV
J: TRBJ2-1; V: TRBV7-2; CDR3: ASSLGGADYNEQF
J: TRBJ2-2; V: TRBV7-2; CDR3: ASSSLWLGELF
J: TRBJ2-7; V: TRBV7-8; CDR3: ASSPPGRSYEQY
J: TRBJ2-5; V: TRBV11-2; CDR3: ASSFDRGLRETQY
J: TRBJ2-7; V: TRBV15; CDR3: ATSRVVSYEQY
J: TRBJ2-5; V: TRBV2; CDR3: ASWARDRETQY
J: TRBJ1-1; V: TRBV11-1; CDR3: ASSYPTNTEAF
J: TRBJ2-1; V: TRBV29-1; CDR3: SVRRSSGGQF
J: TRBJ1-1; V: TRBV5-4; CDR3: ASSVQNTEAF
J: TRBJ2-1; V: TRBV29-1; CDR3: SVGFQNNEQF
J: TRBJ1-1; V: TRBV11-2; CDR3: ASSFYGANTEAF
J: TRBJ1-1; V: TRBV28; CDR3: ASSSAPQITEAF
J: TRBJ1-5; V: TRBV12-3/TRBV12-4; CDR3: ASSPGSLNQPQH
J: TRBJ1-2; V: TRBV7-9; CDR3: ASSLSQVNYGYT
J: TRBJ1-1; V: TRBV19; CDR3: ASRRDRVTTEAF
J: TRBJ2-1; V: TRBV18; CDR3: ASSPPGLAGGNEQF
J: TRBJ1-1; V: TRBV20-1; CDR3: SAMNRGNTEAF
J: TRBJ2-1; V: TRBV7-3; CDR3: ASSWVGGNEQF
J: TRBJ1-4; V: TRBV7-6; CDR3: ASSLTGGEVEKLF
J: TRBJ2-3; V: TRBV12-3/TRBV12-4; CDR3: ASSRGHLTDTQY
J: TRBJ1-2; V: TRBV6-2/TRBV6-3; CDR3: ASSNYRDDYGYT
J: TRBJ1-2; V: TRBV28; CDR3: ATGGVEGYT
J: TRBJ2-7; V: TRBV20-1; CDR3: SAGTSGGDEQY
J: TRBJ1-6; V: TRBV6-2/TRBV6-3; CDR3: ASSQGINSPLH
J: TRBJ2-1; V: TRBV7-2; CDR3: ASSLGVAGGFSGNEQF
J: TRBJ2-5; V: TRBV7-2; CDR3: ASSLNGRGGPEETQY
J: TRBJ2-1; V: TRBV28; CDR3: ASSLPLSGGANEQF
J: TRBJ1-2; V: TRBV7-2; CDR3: ASSLTDHYGYT
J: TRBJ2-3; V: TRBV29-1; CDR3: SVPLAGGPLDTQY
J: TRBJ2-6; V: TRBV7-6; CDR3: ASSLYPGQPTSGANVLT
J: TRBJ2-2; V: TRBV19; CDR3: ASSIGGQTGELF
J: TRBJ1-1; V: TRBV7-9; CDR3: ASSFPGTGGWEAF
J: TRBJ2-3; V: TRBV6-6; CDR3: ASNPRTLVQHTQY
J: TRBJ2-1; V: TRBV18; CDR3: ASSPEDINNEQF
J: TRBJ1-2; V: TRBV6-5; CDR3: ASSTRTVTNYGYT
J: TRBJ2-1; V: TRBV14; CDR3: ASSQDIRGGLPFNEQF
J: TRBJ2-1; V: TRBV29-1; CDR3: SVVKGASYNEQF
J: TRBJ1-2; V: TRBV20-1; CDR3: SAMTEEARVYT
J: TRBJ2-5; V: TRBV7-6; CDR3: ASSLAGGAGSGQETQY
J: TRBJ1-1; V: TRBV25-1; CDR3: ASSEYGRWNTEAF
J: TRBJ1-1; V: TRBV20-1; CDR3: SARDGWGGTEAF
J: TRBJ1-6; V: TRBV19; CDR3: ASSVRQVRSPLH
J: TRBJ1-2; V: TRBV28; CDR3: ASSLTPPGGYGYT
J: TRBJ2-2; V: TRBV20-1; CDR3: SVYHPNTGELF
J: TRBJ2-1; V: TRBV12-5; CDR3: ASGLDGVLHEQF
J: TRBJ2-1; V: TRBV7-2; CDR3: ASSLAIEVLEQF
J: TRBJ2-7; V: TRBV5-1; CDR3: ASSLDPSTYEQY
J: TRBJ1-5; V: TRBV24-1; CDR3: ATSEINQPQH
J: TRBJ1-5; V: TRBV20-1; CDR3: SASNRANGGNQPQH
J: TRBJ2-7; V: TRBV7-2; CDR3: ASSSRGVREQY
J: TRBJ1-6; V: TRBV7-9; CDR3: ASSLGQGVPSDSPLH
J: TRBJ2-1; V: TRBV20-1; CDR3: SASPGGGHNEQF